The next 27 T cell receptor beta chains were all read from a single sample in a study of shared clonotypes between healthy human individuals (dated by TCRdb to 2020 to 2022). The library was obtained by the immunoSEQ multiplex PCR assay. TCRdb took this table from immuneACCESS and kept in-frame rearrangements with V and J called. Such tables lack part of the clones; where checked against another copy, unresolved V genes explain under half of the gap, and the rest is unexplained. The sample table shows fewer than 1.6 million clones, and 98% are seen once. The top ten clonotypes cover approximately 0.4% of the sample. The source material was naive CD4+ T cells sorted from blood. The cell subset or site label, as the study defines it: CD45RA+ positively selected. These receptors originate from a man aged 25-45 years in good health.

The chain carries TRBV9 and TRBJ2-1; no definite D call. Trimming pared 0 bases from V and 5 bases from J, leaving 6 bases between. This CDR3 has 13 residues. CDR1 and CDR2 from the germline V gene are SGDLS and YYNGEE. Written as DNA, the CDR3 is TGTGCCAGCAGCGTAGAGGTGGACAATGAGCAGTTCTTC. Encoded protein: CASSVEVDNEQFF.

The rearrangement joins TRBV28 to TRBJ2-1; D is possibly TRBD2 (7 bases). The V end lost 1 base, the J end lost 4 bases, and 11 bases lay between the germline ends. The CDR3 covers 15 residues. The V gene's germline CDR1 is MDHEN and CDR2 SYDVKM. The CDR3 DNA follows: TGTGCCAGCAGTTTATCGGGGGGCTCATACAATGAGCAGTTCTTC. Its translation is CASSLSGGSYNEQFF.

The V and J genes are TRBV5-1 and TRBJ2-1; maybe TRBD2 (6 bases). V shed 9 bases and J shed 10 bases, with 20 bases lying between them. This CDR3 has 13 residues. CDR1 is SGHRS, CDR2 YFSETQ, per germline. The CDR3 protein is CATKQQPREEQFF. CDR3 in DNA: TGCGCCACCAAGCAACAGCCCCGGGAGGAGCAGTTCTTC.

With regard to this clone: The same CDR3 can be traced to other DNA sequences in this sample. The V and J genes are TRBV5-1 and TRBJ2-5; D is uncertain. Germline loops: CDR1 SGHRS, CDR2 YFSETQ. The CDR3 runs to 14 residues. The V end lost 0 bases, the J end lost 5 bases, and 11 bases lay between the germline ends. CDR3 nucleotide sequence: TGCGCCAGCAGCTTGGGAGCTGTTGGGGAGACCCAGTACTTC. Translated: CASSLGAVGETQYF.

The chain couples TRBV5-1 to TRBJ2-1; TRBD1 matches at 10 bases. The germline V gene encodes CDR1 SGHRS and CDR2 YFSETQ. This CDR3 comprises 15 residues. Trimming at V came to 4 bases and at J to 6 bases, leaving 7 bases not matched to a gene. The DNA of the CDR3 is TGCGCCAGCAGCCCCGGGACAGGGGACTTCAATGAGCAGTTCTTC. Translated, it gives CASSPGTGDFNEQFF.

The DNA of the CDR3 is TGTGCCAGTAGTATCCGGGTGACAGGGTTTTACGAGCAGTACTTC. Residues: CASSIRVTGFYEQYF. The V and J genes are TRBV19 and TRBJ2-7; 7 nucleotides line up with TRBD1. The CDR3 consists of 15 residues. Germline V gene sequence: CDR1 LNHDA, CDR2 SQIVND (reference sequence). With V trimmed by 3 bases and J by 4 bases, 9 bases remained unmatched.

The chain links TRBV18 to TRBJ1-1; D not certain. The CDR3 is 15 residues long. V shed 2 bases and J shed 1 base, with 11 bases lying between them. Germline CDR1 reads KGHSH; CDR2 reads LQKENI. Written as DNA, the CDR3 is TGTGCCAGCTCACCATCCGCCGGAACGAACACTGAAGCTTTCTTT. Amino acids: CASSPSAGTNTEAFF. The variable domain in full, completed from reference TRBV18 and TRBJ1-1, reads NAGVMQNPRHLVRRRGQEARLRCSPMKGHSHVYWYRQLPEEGLKFMVYLQKENIIDESGMPKERFSAEFPKEGPSILRIQQVVRGDSAAYFCASSPSAGTNTEAFFGQGTRLTVV.

The rearrangement links TRBV28 to TRBJ1-1, with D hard to call. CDR3 size: 15 residues. The V and J ends lost 2 bases and 3 bases respectively, with 13 bases between them. CDR1 is MDHEN, CDR2 SYDVKM, per germline. CDR3 nucleotides: TGTGCCAGCAGTTTAGATGCCAGGTACTACACTGAAGCTTTCTTT. This encodes CASSLDARYYTEAFF.

This chain uses TRBV9 with TRBJ2-1; D unclear. The CDR3 consists of 12 residues. V lost 0 bases and J lost 8, with 6 bases in between. CDR1 and CDR2 (germline): SGDLS, YYNGEE. The CDR3 bases are TGTGCCAGCAGCGTAGGTAGTTATGAGCAGTTCTTC. Residues: CASSVGSYEQFF.

CDR3 in amino acids: CASTSPGDFPYEQYF. The CDR3, as DNA: TGTGCCAGTACCTCCCCGGGGGACTTCCCCTACGAGCAGTACTTC. This chain connects TRBV19 to TRBJ2-7; tentatively, D is TRBD2 (6 bases). The CDR3 runs 15 residues. V was trimmed by 7 bases and J by 2 bases, leaving 18 bases between them. CDR1 is LNHDA, CDR2 SQIVND, per germline (reference sequence).

The chain links TRBV10-3 to TRBJ2-1; 9 bases align to TRBD2. Germline CDR1 and CDR2: ENHRY and SYGVKD. This CDR3 is built from 16 residues. The junction had 6 bases not matched to a gene; V was cut back by 4 bases and J by 2 bases. CDR3 region: CAISGGGTSTYNEQFF. The CDR3 DNA reads TGTGCCATCAGTGGCGGCGGGACTAGCACCTACAATGAGCAGTTCTTC.

The genes are TRBV7-9 and TRBJ2-3; TRBD2 matches at 10 bases. The CDR3 extends over 17 amino acids. J gave up 1 base and V 3 bases, and 7 bases lay outside the gene matches. Per the germline V gene, CDR1 is SEHNR and CDR2 is FQNEAQ (reference sequence). DNA for the CDR3: TGTGCCAGCAGCTTCTTCAGGACTAGCGGAGGCACAGATACGCAGTATTTT. As protein: CASSFFRTSGGTDTQYF. The full variable domain, with the rest looked up from reference TRBV7-9 and TRBJ2-3, is DTGVSQNPRHKITKRGQNVTFRCDPISEHNRLYWYRQTLGQGPEFLTYFQNEAQLEKSRLLSDRFSAERPKGSFSTLEIQRTEQGDSAMYLCASSFFRTSGGTDTQYFGPGTRLTVL.

This clone was detected only once. This chain connects TRBV9 to TRBJ2-2, with a tentative D call TRBD2 (5 bases). Germline V gives CDR1 SGDLS, CDR2 YYNGEE. This CDR3 has 15 residues. Deletions cut 8 bases from V and 0 bases from J, with 14 bases between. CDR3 protein: CASENSATNTGELFF. The DNA for the CDR3 is TGTGCCAGTGAAAATAGCGCAACGAACACCGGGGAGCTGTTTTTT.

The chain is built from TRBV9 and TRBJ2-7; 7 positions match TRBD1. J gave up 0 bases and V 4 bases, and 4 bases lay outside the gene matches. The CDR3 consists of 14 residues. The V gene's germline CDR1 is SGDLS and CDR2 YYNGEE. The CDR3 region is CASSSTGTSYEQYF. In DNA form, the CDR3 reads TGTGCCAGCAGCTCGACAGGGACCTCCTACGAGCAGTACTTC.

The chain has TRBV27 and TRBJ2-7; TRBD1 is a possible D gene (8 bases). Germline CDR1 is MNHEY and CDR2 is SMNVEV (reference sequence). V lost 0 bases and J lost 9, with 18 bases in between. The CDR3 runs to 15 residues. CDR3 nucleotides: TGTGCCAGCAGTTTATCGATAACAGGGGGGGCACGGCAGTACTTC. Its protein product is CASSLSITGGARQYF.

This chain joins TRBV14 and TRBJ2-5; D is ambiguous. Trimming stripped 1 base from V and 13 bases from J, with 13 bases between. The germline V gene encodes CDR1 SGHDN and CDR2 FVKESK. This CDR3 is 12 amino acids long. This CDR3 reads CASSQVKDARYF. The CDR3 region has the DNA TGTGCCAGCAGCCAAGTTAAGGACGCCCGGTACTTC.

CDR3 sequence reads: CASSLGRSYEQYF. The CDR3 nucleotides are TGTGCCAGCAGTTTGGGCAGGTCCTACGAGCAGTACTTC. V and J are TRBV27 and TRBJ2-7, with D hard to call. The CDR3 is made up of 13 amino acids. The germline CDR1 and CDR2 sequences are MNHEY and SMNVEV (reference sequence). Trimming pared 3 bases from V and 1 base from J, leaving 7 bases between.

This rearrangement joins TRBV4-1 to TRBJ1-2, with D maybe TRBD1 (5 bases). The CDR3 covers 15 residues. Germline V gene lookup returns CDR1 MGHRA and CDR2 YSYEKL. The V end was cut by 1 base, the J end by 4 bases, with 13 bases between. The CDR3 spells CASSQASTQVYGYTF. In nucleotides, the CDR3 is TGCGCCAGCAGCCAAGCGAGTACACAGGTCTATGGCTACACCTTC.

The J gene is TRBJ2-1, the V gene TRBV7-2; 7 bases are a match to TRBD2. With V trimmed by 5 bases and J by 4 bases, 17 bases remained unmatched. Per the germline V gene, CDR1 is SGHTA and CDR2 is FQGNSA. The CDR3 covers 18 residues. The CDR3 nucleotides are TGTGCCAGCAGCCTGCTGGAGCCCGGGCTAGCGGAGTACAATGAGCAGTTCTTC. Residues: CASSLLEPGLAEYNEQFF.

This chain uses TRBV10-3 with TRBJ2-5, with D perhaps matching TRBD1 (5 bases). Trimming stripped 8 bases from V and 3 bases from J, with 7 bases between. Germline CDR1 is ENHRY and CDR2 is SYGVKD. The CDR3 runs to 11 residues. As DNA, the CDR3 is TGTGCCATCGCGACAGAAGAGACCCAGTACTTC. Residues: CAIATEETQYF.

This chain joins TRBV2 and TRBJ1-5, with unresolved D. The CDR3 sequence is 13 residues long. V shed 4 bases and J shed 7 bases, with 11 bases lying between them. Germline CDR1 reads SNHLY; CDR2 reads FYNNEI. DNA for the CDR3: TGTGCCAGCAGTGGAGGCAGTGAACAGCCCCAGCATTTT. Amino acids: CASSGGSEQPQHF.

V usage is TRBV5-1 and J usage is TRBJ2-1, with no clear D. The CDR3 runs 12 residues. V lost 4 bases, J lost 4 bases, and 6 bases lay in between. Germline V gene data show CDR1 as SGHRS and CDR2 as YFSETQ. CDR3 sequence reads: CASSTSYNEQFF. DNA for the CDR3: TGCGCCAGCAGCACATCGTACAATGAGCAGTTCTTC.

Turning to this clone: Within the sample, other DNA sequences also encode this same CDR3. The chain has TRBV9 and TRBJ2-1; possibly TRBD2 for D (5 bases). The germline V and J ends were trimmed by 0 bases and 2 bases, with 9 bases remaining between them. Germline-derived CDR1 and CDR2 are SGDLS and YYNGEE. The CDR3 has 15 amino acids. DNA for the CDR3: TGTGCCAGCAGCGTAGCATCGGGAACCTACAATGAGCAGTTCTTC. Protein: CASSVASGTYNEQFF.

This CDR3 reads CASSPRGLGETQYF. DNA of the CDR3: TGTGCCAGCTCACCTCGGGGGCTAGGGGAGACCCAGTACTTC. The chain carries TRBV18 and TRBJ2-5, with D possibly being TRBD1 or TRBD2 (6 bases each). In germline, CDR1 is KGHSH, CDR2 LQKENI. There are 14 residues in the CDR3. V lost 3 bases to trimming and J lost 5 bases, with 13 bases between them.

The gene calls are TRBV4-1 and TRBJ1-3; D gene unclear. V shed 0 bases and J shed 0 bases, with 6 bases lying between them. This CDR3 is 15 amino acids long. Germline V gives CDR1 MGHRA, CDR2 YSYEKL. The CDR3 DNA sequence: TGCGCCAGCAGCCAAGAAACCGACTCTGGAAACACCATATATTTT. Its translation: CASSQETDSGNTIYF.

The chain carries TRBV5-5 and TRBJ1-2; D perhaps matches TRBD1 (6 bases). The CDR3 runs 15 residues. V was trimmed by 0 bases and J by 2 bases, leaving 11 bases between them. The V gene's germline CDR1 is SGHKS and CDR2 YYEKEE (reference sequence). The CDR3 reads CASSLASGTNYGYTF. CDR3 in DNA: TGTGCCAGCAGCTTGGCCTCCGGGACAAACTATGGCTACACCTTC.

The rearrangement joins TRBV28 to TRBJ2-1, with 7 positions matching TRBD2. The CDR3 sequence is 15 residues long. J was trimmed by 8 bases and V by 3 bases; bases with no gene match: 10. Germline loops: CDR1 MDHEN, CDR2 SYDVKM. The CDR3 bases are TGTGCCAGCAGTTTCCAGCGGGGCGGGCCGGATGAGCAGTTCTTC. Translating gives CASSFQRGGPDEQFF.